These 16 T cell receptor beta chains were all obtained from the same sample, sequenced in a study of molecular identifiers for immune sequencing clone quantification. TCRdb reprocessed the PCR reads with MiXCR, giving one entry per CDR3 protein. The repertoire has hundreds of thousands of distinct CDR3 sequences, 20% to 25% of them found once; the top ten carry roughly 0.86%. The sample was naive CD8+ T cells from blood, with Jurkat cell RNA spiked in. Subset defined: FACS-sorted CD8+CD4-CCR7+CD45RA+ naive T cells. These receptor sequences come from a human donor in good health. Some libraries in this study had Jurkat cell RNA spiked in.

Ten or more counts support this clonotype. The CDR3 nucleotides are TGTGCCAGTAGTATTTTCCACCGGACGGTGAACACTGAAGCTTTCTTT. Its translation is CASSIFHRTVNTEAFF. The chain joins TRBV19 to TRBJ1-1; the D is unclear. Germline lookup yields CDR1 LNHDA and CDR2 SQIVND (reference sequence). Trimming left V 3 bases short and J 0 bases short, with 14 bases between. This CDR3 spans 16 amino acids.

This clonotype showed up many times. The J gene is TRBJ2-3, the V gene TRBV12-5, with D possibly being TRBD1 (5 bases). The CDR3 runs 15 residues. In germline, CDR1 is LGHNT, CDR2 FRNRAP. V lost 11 bases, J lost 2 bases, and 20 bases lay in between. In DNA, the CDR3 is TGTGCTTCCGACCTAGGGGCAGCATACACAGATACGCAGTATTTT. Translated: CASDLGAAYTDTQYF.

Concerning this clonotype itself: The junction differs from germline at one of its ends, possibly a read error. The chain couples TRBV29-1 to TRBJ2-7; no clear D gene. This CDR3 is 11 amino acids long. Per the germline V gene, CDR1 is SQVTM and CDR2 is ANQGSEA. In DNA, the CDR3 is TGCGGCGTCGGTACTTTGGGGGAGCAGTACTTC. Protein sequence: CGVGTLGEQYF.

This rearrangement joins TRBV10-3 to TRBJ1-5; TRBD1 might be the D (5 bases). Germline assignment: CDR1 ENHRY and CDR2 SYGVKD. The CDR3 consists of 15 residues. Trimming took off 3 bases at V and 0 bases at J, with 9 bases between the two ends. DNA for the CDR3: TGTGCCATCAGTGAAGACAGTTATAGCAATCAGCCCCAGCATTTT. Amino acids: CAISEDSYSNQPQHF.

About this clonotype: This may arise from a read error, as a much more abundant clone is one base away. The CDR3 nucleotides are TGTGCCGGCAGCTTAGGACTAGGGATTACTTACGAGCAGTACTTC. It translates to CAGSLGLGITYEQYF. V gene TRBV7-2 combines with J gene TRBJ2-7; 7 bases line up with TRBD2. The CDR3 extends over 15 amino acids. The germline CDR1 and CDR2 sequences are SGHTA and FQGNSA.

CDR3 DNA sequence: TGTGCCAGCAGTCCTCCGGGACAGGGGGACGCTTTCTTT. Protein sequence: CASSPPGQGDAFF. This chain connects TRBV28 to TRBJ1-1; 11 positions agree with TRBD1. The CDR3 is made up of 13 amino acids. Trimming removed 5 bases from V and 11 bases from J; junction bases left unmatched: 7. Germline V gene data show CDR1 as MDHEN and CDR2 as SYDVKM.

The J gene is TRBJ2-2, the V gene TRBV3-1, with D possibly called TRBD1 or TRBD2 (5 bases each). The germline CDR1 and CDR2 sequences are LGHDT and YNNKEL (reference sequence). This CDR3 spans 15 amino acids. Trimming removed 8 bases from V and 0 bases from J, with 13 bases in between. CDR3 DNA sequence: TGTGCCAGCGCCGGGACGGACGCGAACACCGGGGAGCTGTTTTTT. It specifies CASAGTDANTGELFF.

There are many counts of this clonotype. The rearrangement uses TRBV28 and TRBJ1-1, with D tentatively TRBD1 (6 bases). Trimming took off 7 bases at V and 4 bases at J, with 19 bases between the two ends. The CDR3 is made up of 15 amino acids. Germline-derived CDR1 and CDR2 are MDHEN and SYDVKM. The CDR3, as DNA: TGTGCCAGCAAAAGTGGTTTTGGGGGCTTCACTGAAGCTTTCTTT. This translates into CASKSGFGGFTEAFF.

About this clonotype: Since a much larger clone is just one base distant, this may be a read error. The chain carries TRBV12-3 or TRBV12-4 and TRBJ2-7; D is undetermined. The CDR3 is made up of 13 amino acids. CDR3 loop: CAGSLPNSYEQYF. CDR3 DNA sequence: TGTGCCGGCAGTTTACCAAACTCCTACGAGCAGTACTTC.

This clonotype has a count of ten or more. V usage is TRBV12-3 or TRBV12-4 and J usage is TRBJ1-2; tentatively, D is TRBD1 (6 bases). Trimming shortened V by 6 bases and J by 4 bases, and 12 bases separated the two germline ends. The CDR3 has 13 amino acids. CDR3 DNA: TGTGCCAGCAGGGGGTGGGGGCGCTATGGCTACACCTTC. Translated: CASRGWGRYGYTF.

A few counts support this clonotype. A much more abundant neighbour one base away suggests this may be a read error. This chain uses TRBV27 with TRBJ2-7; D call uncertain. The V gene's germline CDR1 is MNHEY and CDR2 SMNVEV (reference sequence). The V gene lost 3 bases and the J gene lost 3 bases, with 9 bases spanning the gap. The CDR3 runs to 13 residues. CDR3 residues: CASSFGQRYEQYF. CDR3 nucleotides: TGTGCCAGCAGTTTTGGGCAGCGCTACGAGCAGTACTTC.

Many counts were recorded for this clonotype. This chain connects TRBV11-3 to TRBJ2-2; D call uncertain. Germline-derived CDR1 and CDR2 are SGHNT and YENEEA. This CDR3 region has 13 residues. Trimming stripped 0 bases from V and 4 bases from J, with 3 bases between. The CDR3 sequence is CASSLEPTGELFF. As DNA, the CDR3 is TGTGCCAGCAGCTTAGAACCCACCGGGGAGCTGTTTTTT.

As regards this clonotype: This could be a read error, since a much larger clone is one nucleotide away. V and J are TRBV5-1 and TRBJ1-1, with TRBD1 as a possible D gene (5 bases). The CDR3 spans 15 residues. The V gene lost 0 bases and the J gene lost 1 base, with 10 bases spanning the gap. The V gene's germline CDR1 is SGHRS and CDR2 YFSETQ. For the CDR3, the DNA is TGCGCCAGCAGCTTGGTCGGGGGACCGAACACTGAAGCTTTCTTT. Translating it yields CASSLVGGPNTEAFF.

This clonotype showed up just once. A read error may be the cause here, since a much bigger clone is one base away. This rearrangement joins TRBV11-2 to TRBJ2-7; 7 bases line up with TRBD1. The V gene end was trimmed by 5 bases and the J gene end by 3 bases; junction bases not matched to a gene: 13. Germline V gives CDR1 SGHAT, CDR2 FQNNGV. This CDR3 comprises 16 residues. CDR3 sequence: CASSPDGDRSYYEQYF. The CDR3 coding sequence is TGTGCCAGCAGCCCCGATGGGGACAGAAGCTACTACGAGCAGTACTTC.

Many counts were recorded for this clonotype. The chain is built from TRBV7-9 and TRBJ1-5; D remains unclear. Germline V gene sequence: CDR1 SEHNR, CDR2 FQNEAQ (reference sequence). Trimming pared 4 bases from V and 5 bases from J, leaving 9 bases between. This CDR3 region has 13 residues. CDR3 coding DNA: TGTGCCAGCAGCTCGGAGAACTATCAGCCCCAGCATTTT. This encodes CASSSENYQPQHF.

This clonotype was found a few times. V is TRBV27 and J is TRBJ2-7; 9 bases line up with TRBD2. V trimming: 0 bases; J trimming: 4 bases; junction bases outside the gene matches: 7. CDR3 length: 16 amino acids. Germline values: CDR1 MNHEY, CDR2 SMNVEV (reference sequence). DNA of the CDR3: TGTGCCAGCAGTTTATCTGGGGCGGGAGGGCCGTACGAGCAGTACTTC. Translation gives CASSLSGAGGPYEQYF.